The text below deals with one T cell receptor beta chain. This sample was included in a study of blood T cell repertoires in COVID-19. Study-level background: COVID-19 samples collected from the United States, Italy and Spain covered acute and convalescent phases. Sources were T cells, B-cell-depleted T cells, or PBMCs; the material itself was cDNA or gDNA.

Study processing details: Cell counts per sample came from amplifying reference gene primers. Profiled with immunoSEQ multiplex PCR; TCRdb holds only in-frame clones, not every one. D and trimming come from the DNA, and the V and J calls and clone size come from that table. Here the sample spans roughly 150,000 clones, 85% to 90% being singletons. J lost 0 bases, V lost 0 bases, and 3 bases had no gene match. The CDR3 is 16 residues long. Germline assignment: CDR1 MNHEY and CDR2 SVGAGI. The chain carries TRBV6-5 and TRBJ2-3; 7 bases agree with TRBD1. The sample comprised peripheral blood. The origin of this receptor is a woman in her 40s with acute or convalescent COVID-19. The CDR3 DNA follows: TGTGCCAGCAGTTACTCGACAGGGTCTAGCACAGATACGCAGTATTTT. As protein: CASSYSTGSSTDTQYF.